Here is one T cell receptor (beta chain) with its context. This table comes from immunoSEQ multiplex PCR, and its TCRdb copy is limited to in-frame clones, with some not included. The sample comprises some 45,000 clones, approximately 83% of which are singletons, and roughly 8.2% rests with the top ten. This specimen comes from a study of blood T cell repertoires in COVID-19. This TCR was recovered from an elderly man in a cohort sampled during active COVID-19. Material: peripheral blood.

The chain's CDR3 is CASSLYRGQGITDTQYF. The CDR3 DNA reads TGCGCCAGCAGCTTGTATAGGGGGCAGGGGATCACAGATACGCAGTATTTT. This rearrangement joins TRBV5-1 to TRBJ2-3, with TRBD1 matching over 7 bases. Germline V CDR1 and CDR2: SGHRS, YFSETQ. V shed 1 base, J shed 2 bases, and the junction held 10 bases outside the gene matches. This CDR3 is 17 amino acids long.